The 25 T cell receptor beta chains in this list originate from one sample, sequenced in a study of T cells in Graves' hyperthyroidism and ophthalmopathy. RNA transcripts provided the source from which TCR beta CDR3 regions were amplified. The study used the HTBI primer set for a first-round RT-PCR of the TCR CDR3. Via MiXCR, TCRdb re-called the multiplex PCR reads, giving one row per CDR3 protein. The top ten hold around 55% of the sample, which has under 350,000 distinct CDR3 sequences, around 15% seen once. Sequencing was carried out using blood. These receptors originate from a woman between 55 and 75 years old with Graves' ophthalmopathy.

This clonotype was seen ten or more times. Possible read error: a much larger clone is one base away. The rearrangement links TRBV28 to TRBJ1-5; no clear D gene. The ends were cut back, 6 bases at V and 1 base at J, with 4 bases in the middle. Germline CDR1 is MDHEN and CDR2 is SYDVKM. The length of the CDR3 is 12 residues. This CDR3 reads CASRESNQPQHF. The CDR3 DNA follows: TGTGCCAGCAGGGAGAGCAATCAGCCCCAGCATTTT.

Concerning this clonotype: Being one base from a much bigger clone, this may be a read error. CDR3 sequence (DNA): TGTGCCACCAGTGATACAGGGGCCCTATCCCGCCATGGAGCTTTCTTT. Protein product: CATSDTGALSRHGAFF. The genes are TRBV24-1 and TRBJ1-1, with TRBD1 identical over 7 bases. The CDR3 has 16 amino acids. Germline CDR1 and CDR2: KGHDR and SFDVKD. V lost 3 bases and J lost 10; bases outside the gene matches: 16.

The V gene is TRBV6-2 or TRBV6-3, the J gene TRBJ1-3; D not certain. CDR1 and CDR2 (germline): MNHEY, SVGEGT. Trimming cost V 4 bases and J 0 bases, with 10 bases left between them. The CDR3 extends over 15 amino acids. The CDR3 here is CASSSTRVSGNTIYF. The CDR3 bases are TGTGCCAGCAGTTCGACCCGTGTCTCTGGAAACACCATATATTTT.

The genes are TRBV5-4 and TRBJ1-2; 7 positions match TRBD1. The CDR3 has 14 amino acids. With V trimmed by 4 bases and J by 8 bases, 11 bases remained unmatched. From germline, CDR1 is SGHNT and CDR2 YYREEE (reference sequence). The CDR3 loop is CASSHRTGSLGYTF. CDR3 sequence (DNA): TGTGCCAGCAGCCACAGGACAGGCAGTTTGGGCTACACCTTC.

The V gene is TRBV12-3 or TRBV12-4, the J gene TRBJ1-2, with D perhaps TRBD1 (5 bases). The CDR3 runs to 13 residues. Trimming took off 6 bases at V and 8 bases at J, with 16 bases between the two ends. This CDR3 is CASSPGGLRGYTF. CDR3 nucleotides: TGTGCCAGCAGCCCCGGGGGACTTCGGGGCTACACCTTC.

In this sample, this clonotype turned up a few times. The CDR3 here is CAWSLYGRPGELFF. For the CDR3, the DNA is TGTGCCTGGAGTCTCTACGGGAGACCCGGGGAGCTGTTTTTT. The rearrangement links TRBV30 to TRBJ2-2, with D possibly TRBD2 on 6 matching bases. The V end was cut by 2 bases, the J end by 6 bases, with 13 bases between. The CDR3 contains 14 residues. CDR1 GTSNPN and CDR2 SVGIG come from the germline V gene (reference sequence).

This clonotype has at least ten counts. The rearrangement links TRBV2 to TRBJ1-5, with a weak D call TRBD1 (6 bases). CDR3 length: 14 residues. Trimming shortened V by 2 bases and J by 7 bases, and 12 bases separated the two germline ends. CDR1 SNHLY and CDR2 FYNNEI come from the germline V gene. CDR3 in amino acids: CASSETGKRQPQHF. The CDR3 DNA follows: TGTGCCAGCAGTGAAACAGGGAAGCGACAGCCCCAGCATTTT.

This clonotype was counted many times. This chain connects TRBV20-1 to TRBJ2-7; D perhaps matches TRBD1 (6 bases). CDR1 is DFQATT and CDR2 is SNEGSKA in the germline V gene (reference sequence). V was trimmed by 5 bases and J by 3 bases, leaving 14 bases between them. This CDR3 comprises 13 residues. DNA of the CDR3: TGCAGTGCTCACTGGGGGCGAAGCTACGAGCAGTACTTC. It specifies CSAHWGRSYEQYF.

V is TRBV2 and J is TRBJ2-5; 7 nucleotides line up with TRBD1. This CDR3 is 14 amino acids long. Trimming at V came to 7 bases and at J to 5 bases, leaving 10 bases not matched to a gene. From germline, CDR1 is SNHLY and CDR2 FYNNEI. CDR3 loop: CASIRDSSAETQYF. The CDR3 DNA reads TGTGCCAGCATACGGGACAGTAGTGCGGAGACCCAGTACTTC. Full variable domain (remainder filled in from reference TRBV2 and TRBJ2-5): EPEVTQTPSHQVTQMGQEVILRCVPISNHLYFYWYRQILGQKVEFLVSFYNNEISEKSEIFDDQFSVERPDGSNFTLKIRSTKLEDSAMYFCASIRDSSAETQYFGPGTRLLVL.

This clonotype was recorded a few times. The gene calls are TRBV7-2 and TRBJ2-5; D is uncertain. The CDR3 extends over 14 amino acids. Germline CDR1 and CDR2: SGHTA and FQGNSA. Trimming left V 1 base short and J 4 bases short, with 10 bases between. The CDR3 region has the DNA TGTGCCAGCAGCTTAGTGATGGCCGGAGAGACCCAGTACTTC. Protein sequence: CASSLVMAGETQYF.

This clonotype was counted at least ten times. CDR3 bases: TGTGCCAGCAAATCTCGCGGGGGGCGAGATTGGGATCAGCCCCAGCATTTT. This gives the protein CASKSRGGRDWDQPQHF. The chain has TRBV5-8 and TRBJ1-5; D perhaps matches TRBD1 (6 bases). Trimming removed 6 bases from V and 5 bases from J, with 24 bases in between. The CDR3 spans 17 residues. Germline loops: CDR1 SGHTS, CDR2 YDEGEE.

This clonotype was counted between two and nine times. The chain uses TRBV7-9 and TRBJ2-1, with TRBD1 matching 9 bases. V shed 5 bases, J shed 5 bases, and the junction held 4 bases outside the gene matches. Germline V gives CDR1 SEHNR, CDR2 FQNEAQ (reference sequence). This CDR3 spans 14 amino acids. The CDR3: CASSAGTGNNEQFF. The CDR3 nucleotides are TGTGCCAGCAGCGCCGGGACAGGGAACAATGAGCAGTTCTTC.

There are many counts of this clonotype. The CDR3 protein is CASKQPGQLEAFF. CDR3 nucleotides: TGTGCCAGCAAACAACCCGGGCAGCTTGAAGCTTTCTTT. The J gene is TRBJ1-1, the V gene TRBV7-3; D unresolved. Germline CDR1 SGHTA, CDR2 FQGTGA. This CDR3 spans 13 amino acids. V was pared by 7 bases and J by 7 bases, with 16 bases between.

This clonotype has more than one count but fewer than ten. The chain is built from TRBV4-1 and TRBJ1-1; D perhaps matches TRBD1 (5 bases). The CDR3 is made up of 19 amino acids. Per the germline V gene, CDR1 is MGHRA and CDR2 is YSYEKL. V was shortened by 0 bases and J by 0 bases, with 20 bases between the two germline ends. The CDR3, as DNA: TGCGCCAGCAGCCAAGATCTGTTCCATTGGGGCTCGTTGAACACTGAAGCTTTCTTT. Its protein is CASSQDLFHWGSLNTEAFF.

The chain combines TRBV6-2 or TRBV6-3 with TRBJ2-3; unclear D gene. The V gene's germline CDR1 is MNHEY and CDR2 SVGEGT. Trimming cost V 0 bases and J 7 bases, with 5 bases left between them. There are 12 residues in the CDR3. The CDR3 DNA reads TGTGCCAGCAGTTACTCGAGAAATACGCAGTATTTT. The encoded protein is CASSYSRNTQYF.

This clonotype was detected many times. This chain connects TRBV18 to TRBJ2-1, with D maybe TRBD1 (6 bases). V lost 6 bases to trimming and J lost 9 bases, with 12 bases between them. CDR1 is KGHSH, CDR2 LQKENI, per germline. This CDR3 comprises 12 residues. CDR3 in DNA: TGTGCCAGCTCCTCACAGGGACCTGAGCAGTTCTTC. It specifies CASSSQGPEQFF.

This clonotype was observed a handful of times. The V gene is TRBV5-1, the J gene TRBJ1-1, with TRBD1 matching 7 bases. Germline CDR1 is SGHRS and CDR2 is YFSETQ. CDR3 size: 14 residues. After removal of 3 bases from V and 4 bases from J, the junction contained 6 bases not matched to a gene. CDR3 protein: CASSSSGGGTEAFF. CDR3 DNA sequence: TGCGCCAGCAGCTCATCAGGGGGGGGCACTGAAGCTTTCTTT.

This clonotype was counted at least ten times. The chain is built from TRBV18 and TRBJ2-7; perhaps TRBD2 as D (6 bases). The CDR3 loop spans 14 amino acids. Germline assignment: CDR1 KGHSH and CDR2 LQKENI. The V and J ends lost 3 bases and 1 base respectively, with 10 bases between them. The chain's CDR3 is CASSPDYISYEQYF. In DNA form, the CDR3 reads TGTGCCAGCTCACCGGACTATATATCCTACGAGCAGTACTTC.

This clonotype appeared many times. The V and J genes are TRBV28 and TRBJ1-2; 7 bases map to TRBD1. The V and J ends lost 10 bases and 4 bases, in that order; junction bases with no gene match: 6. Germline CDR1 is MDHEN and CDR2 is SYDVKM. The CDR3 consists of 12 residues. The CDR3 region is CATSGGGYGYTF. The CDR3, as DNA: TGTGCCACCTCAGGGGGTGGCTATGGCTACACCTTC.

This clonotype appeared many times. V usage is TRBV27 and J usage is TRBJ2-1; 7 bases are shared with TRBD2. Looked up from germline, CDR1 is MNHEY and CDR2 is SMNVEV (reference sequence). The V and J ends lost 0 bases and 5 bases, in that order; junction bases with no gene match: 13. The CDR3 is 18 amino acids. The CDR3: CASSLSPLREMGNNEQFF. As DNA, the CDR3 is TGTGCCAGCAGTTTATCCCCCTTGCGGGAGATGGGAAACAATGAGCAGTTCTTC.

This clonotype has a handful of counts. The rearrangement joins TRBV28 to TRBJ2-3; 10 bases fit TRBD2. Trimming cost V 4 bases and J 3 bases; bases outside gene matches: 4. This CDR3 is built from 15 residues. Germline V lookup: CDR1 MDHEN, CDR2 SYDVKM. As DNA, the CDR3 is TGTGCCAGCAGTTCCCCTAGCGGGAGAACAGATACGCAGTATTTT. It yields the protein CASSSPSGRTDTQYF.

In its sample, this clonotype was seen many times. J is TRBJ1-2 and V is TRBV24-1; 7 nucleotides match TRBD1. This CDR3 region has 14 residues. Unmatched junction bases numbered 9, after V lost 4 bases and J lost 8 bases. Per germline, CDR1 KGHDR and CDR2 SFDVKD. As DNA, the CDR3 is TGTGCCACCAGTGACCCCGACAGGGAGTCCGGCTACACCTTC. Translating it yields CATSDPDRESGYTF.

This clonotype was seen more than once but under ten times. The chain links TRBV3-1 to TRBJ2-1; TRBD2 aligns across 11 bases. With 1 base clipped from V and 2 bases from J, the junction kept 10 bases outside the gene matches. This CDR3 has 19 residues. Looked up from germline, CDR1 is LGHDT and CDR2 is YNNKEL (reference sequence). The CDR3 spells CASSQVWWLAGGPYNEQFF. The CDR3 DNA reads as TGTGCCAGCAGCCAAGTATGGTGGCTAGCGGGGGGCCCCTACAATGAGCAGTTCTTC.

Ten or more counts support this clonotype. This chain uses TRBV7-6 with TRBJ2-7; D is possibly TRBD1 (6 bases). CDR3 length: 14 residues. Trimming pared 5 bases from V and 1 base from J, leaving 12 bases between. Germline CDR1 SGHVS, CDR2 FNYEAQ. CDR3 in DNA: TGTGCCAGCAGCGAAGGACAGTGGTCCTACGAGCAGTACTTC. Residues: CASSEGQWSYEQYF.

The sample holds many counts of this clonotype. The chain links TRBV7-2 to TRBJ1-2; D unresolved. The V and J ends lost 5 bases and 3 bases respectively, with 22 bases between them. Germline loops: CDR1 SGHTA, CDR2 FQGNSA. This CDR3 comprises 17 residues. This CDR3 reads CASSPSIVILKDYGYTF. The CDR3, as DNA: TGTGCCAGCAGCCCCTCCATAGTTATTCTTAAAGACTATGGCTACACCTTC.